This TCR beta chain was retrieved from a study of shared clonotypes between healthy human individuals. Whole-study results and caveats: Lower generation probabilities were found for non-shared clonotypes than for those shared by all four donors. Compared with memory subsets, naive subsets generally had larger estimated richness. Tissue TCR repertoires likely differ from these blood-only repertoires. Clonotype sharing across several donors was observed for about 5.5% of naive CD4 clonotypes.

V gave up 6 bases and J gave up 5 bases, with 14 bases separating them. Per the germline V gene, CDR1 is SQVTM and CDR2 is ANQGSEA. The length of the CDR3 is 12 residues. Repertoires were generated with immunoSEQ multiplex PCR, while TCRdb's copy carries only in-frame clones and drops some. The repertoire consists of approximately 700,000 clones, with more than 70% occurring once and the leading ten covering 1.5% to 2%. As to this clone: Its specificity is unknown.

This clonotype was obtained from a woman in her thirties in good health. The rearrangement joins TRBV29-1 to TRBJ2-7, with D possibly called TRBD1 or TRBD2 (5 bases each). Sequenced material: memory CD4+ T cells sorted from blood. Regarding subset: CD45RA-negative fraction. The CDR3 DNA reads TGCAGCGTAGGGGTCCCCGGGAACGAGCAGTACTTC. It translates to CSVGVPGNEQYF.